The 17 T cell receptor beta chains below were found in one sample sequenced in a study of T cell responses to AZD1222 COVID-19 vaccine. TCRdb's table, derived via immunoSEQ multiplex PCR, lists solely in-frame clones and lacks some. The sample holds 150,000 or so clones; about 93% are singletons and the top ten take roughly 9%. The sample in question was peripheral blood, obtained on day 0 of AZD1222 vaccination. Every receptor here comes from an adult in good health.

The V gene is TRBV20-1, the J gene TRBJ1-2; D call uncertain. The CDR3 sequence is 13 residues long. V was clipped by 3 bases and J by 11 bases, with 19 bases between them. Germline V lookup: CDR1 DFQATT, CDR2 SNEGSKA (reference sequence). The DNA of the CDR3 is TGCAGTGCTAGTCCACAAAATCGGGTTCCTTACACCTTC. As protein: CSASPQNRVPYTF.

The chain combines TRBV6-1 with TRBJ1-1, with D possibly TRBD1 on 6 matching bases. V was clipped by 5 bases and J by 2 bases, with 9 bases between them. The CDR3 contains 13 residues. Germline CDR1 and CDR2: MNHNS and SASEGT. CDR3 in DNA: TGTGCCAGCAGTCGGACAGTAAACACTGAAGCTTTCTTT. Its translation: CASSRTVNTEAFF.

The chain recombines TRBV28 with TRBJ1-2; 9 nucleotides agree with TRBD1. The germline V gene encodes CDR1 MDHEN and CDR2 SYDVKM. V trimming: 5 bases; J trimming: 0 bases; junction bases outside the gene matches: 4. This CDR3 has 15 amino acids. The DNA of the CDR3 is TGTGCCAGCAGTGGGGACAGGGACGCTAACTATGGCTACACCTTC. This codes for CASSGDRDANYGYTF.

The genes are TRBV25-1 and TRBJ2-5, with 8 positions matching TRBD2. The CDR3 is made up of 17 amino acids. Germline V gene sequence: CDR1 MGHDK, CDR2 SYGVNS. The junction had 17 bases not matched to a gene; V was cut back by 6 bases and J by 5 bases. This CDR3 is CASSHNPAAGVGETQYF. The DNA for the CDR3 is TGTGCCAGCAGCCACAACCCGGCAGCGGGGGTTGGGGAGACCCAGTACTTC. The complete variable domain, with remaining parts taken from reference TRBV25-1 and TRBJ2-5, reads EADIYQTPRYLVIGTGKKITLECSQTMGHDKMYWYQQDPGMELHLIHYSYGVNSTEKGDLSSESTVSRIRTEHFPLTLESARPSHTSQYLCASSHNPAAGVGETQYFGPGTRLLVL.

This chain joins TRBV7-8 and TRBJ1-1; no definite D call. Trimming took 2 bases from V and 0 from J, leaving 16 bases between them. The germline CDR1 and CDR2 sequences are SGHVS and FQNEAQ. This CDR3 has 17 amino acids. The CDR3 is CASSLSRGFGLNTEAFF. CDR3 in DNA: TGTGCCAGCAGCTTAAGTCGGGGATTTGGACTGAACACTGAAGCTTTCTTT.

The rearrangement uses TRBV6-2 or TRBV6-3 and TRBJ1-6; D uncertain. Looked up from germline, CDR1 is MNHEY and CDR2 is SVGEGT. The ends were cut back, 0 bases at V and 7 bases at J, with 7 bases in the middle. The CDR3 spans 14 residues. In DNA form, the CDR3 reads TGTGCCAGCAGTTACTCCGGGATCAATTCACCCCTCCACTTT. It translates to CASSYSGINSPLHF.

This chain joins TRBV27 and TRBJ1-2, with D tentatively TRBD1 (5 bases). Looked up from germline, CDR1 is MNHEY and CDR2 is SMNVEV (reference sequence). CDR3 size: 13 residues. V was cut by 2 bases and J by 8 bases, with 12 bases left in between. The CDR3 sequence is CASSLGRAKGYTF. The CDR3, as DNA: TGTGCCAGCAGTTTAGGCAGGGCGAAGGGCTACACCTTC.

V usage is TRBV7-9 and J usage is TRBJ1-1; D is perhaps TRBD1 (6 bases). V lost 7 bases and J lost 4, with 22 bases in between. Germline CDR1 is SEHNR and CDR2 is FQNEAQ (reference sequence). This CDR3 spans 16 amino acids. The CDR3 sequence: CASTQLGGRGVTEAFF. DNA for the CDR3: TGTGCCAGCACCCAATTAGGCGGAAGGGGGGTCACTGAAGCTTTCTTT.

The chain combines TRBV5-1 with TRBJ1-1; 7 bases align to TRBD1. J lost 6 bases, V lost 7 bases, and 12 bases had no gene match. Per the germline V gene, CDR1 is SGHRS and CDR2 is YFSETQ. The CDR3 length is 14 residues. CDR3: CASGPSTGVAEAFF. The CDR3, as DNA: TGCGCCAGCGGACCATCTACAGGGGTGGCTGAAGCTTTCTTT.

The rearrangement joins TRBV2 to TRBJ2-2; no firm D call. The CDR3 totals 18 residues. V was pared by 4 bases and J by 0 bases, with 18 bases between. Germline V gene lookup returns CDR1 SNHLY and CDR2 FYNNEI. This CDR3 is CASSGNRGFVPNTGELFF. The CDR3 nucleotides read TGTGCCAGCAGTGGCAACAGAGGTTTTGTCCCGAACACCGGGGAGCTGTTTTTT.

The CDR3 protein is CASSLDRGGAEGYTF. The CDR3 coding sequence is TGTGCCAGCAGCTTAGATCGAGGGGGCGCAGAGGGCTACACCTTC. This chain connects TRBV7-2 to TRBJ1-2, with 7 nucleotides matching TRBD1. CDR1 and CDR2 from the germline V gene are SGHTA and FQGNSA. The length of the CDR3 is 15 residues. J lost 8 bases, V lost 1 base, and 10 bases had no gene match.

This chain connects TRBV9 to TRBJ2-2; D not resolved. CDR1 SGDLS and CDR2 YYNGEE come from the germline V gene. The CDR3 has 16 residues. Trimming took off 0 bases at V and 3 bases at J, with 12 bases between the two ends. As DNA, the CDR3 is TGTGCCAGCAGCGTAGGCCCCCGGGTGGACACCGGGGAGCTGTTTTTT. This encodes CASSVGPRVDTGELFF.

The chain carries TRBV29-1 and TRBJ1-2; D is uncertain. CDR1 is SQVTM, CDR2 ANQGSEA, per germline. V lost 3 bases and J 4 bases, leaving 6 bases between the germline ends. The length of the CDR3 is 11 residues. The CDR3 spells CSVEGPYGYTF. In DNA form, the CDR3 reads TGCAGCGTTGAGGGTCCCTATGGCTACACCTTC.

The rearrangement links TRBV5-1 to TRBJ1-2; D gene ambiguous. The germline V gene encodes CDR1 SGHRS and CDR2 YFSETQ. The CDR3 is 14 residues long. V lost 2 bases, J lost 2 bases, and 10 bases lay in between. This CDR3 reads CASSFTSENYGYTF. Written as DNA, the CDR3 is TGCGCCAGCAGCTTTACAAGTGAAAACTATGGCTACACCTTC.

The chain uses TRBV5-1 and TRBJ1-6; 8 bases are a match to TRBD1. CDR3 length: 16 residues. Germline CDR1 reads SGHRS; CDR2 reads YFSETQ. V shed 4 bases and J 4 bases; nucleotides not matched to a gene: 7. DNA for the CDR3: TGCGCCAGCAGCCCTGGACAGGGTTCGTATAATTCACCCCTCCACTTT. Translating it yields CASSPGQGSYNSPLHF.

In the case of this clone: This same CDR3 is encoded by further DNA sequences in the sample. The CDR3 region has the DNA TGTGCCAGCAGCTTACGGGGTTATAATTCACCCCTCCACTTT. The encoded protein is CASSLRGYNSPLHF. The chain recombines TRBV7-3 with TRBJ1-6; D remains unclear. Germline V CDR1 and CDR2: SGHTA, FQGTGA. V lost 2 bases, J lost 4 bases, and 6 bases lay in between. The CDR3 sequence is 14 residues long.

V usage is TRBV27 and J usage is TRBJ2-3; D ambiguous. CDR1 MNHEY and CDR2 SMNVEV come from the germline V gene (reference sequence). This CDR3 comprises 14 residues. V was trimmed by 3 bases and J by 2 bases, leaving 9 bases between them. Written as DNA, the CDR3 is TGTGCCAGCAGTTTTTTGTCAATCACAGATACGCAGTATTTT. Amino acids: CASSFLSITDTQYF.